This record looks at one T cell receptor beta chain sequence and its context. What it binds is not known. This entry belongs to a study of cytomegalovirus exposure and HLA in healthy donors. General study findings and limits: Sequencing likely generated an artifact that appeared as a cluster of highly shared sequence variants. In a later analysis, across HLA loci, associated TCR counts were highest for DRB1, lowest for HLA-C.

60 Vbeta and 13 Jbeta primers were used in PCR. Repertoires were generated with immunoSEQ multiplex PCR, while TCRdb's copy carries only in-frame clones and drops some. The sample gives some 200,000 clones, 70% of which show up once; about 3% is in the top ten. Between the trimmed V and J ends, which lost 8 bases and 6 bases, there was a span of 13 bases. Germline values: CDR1 SEHNR, CDR2 FQNEAQ (reference sequence). The CDR3 is made up of 13 amino acids. The sequence was collected from a man between 35 and 55 years old in good health and CMV-seropositive. This chain connects TRBV7-9 to TRBJ2-2; D not certain. Sequencing was carried out using PBMCs. The CDR3 DNA follows: TGTGCCAGCGCCCTTGAGTTCCCCGGGGAGCTGTTTTTT. It yields the protein CASALEFPGELFF.